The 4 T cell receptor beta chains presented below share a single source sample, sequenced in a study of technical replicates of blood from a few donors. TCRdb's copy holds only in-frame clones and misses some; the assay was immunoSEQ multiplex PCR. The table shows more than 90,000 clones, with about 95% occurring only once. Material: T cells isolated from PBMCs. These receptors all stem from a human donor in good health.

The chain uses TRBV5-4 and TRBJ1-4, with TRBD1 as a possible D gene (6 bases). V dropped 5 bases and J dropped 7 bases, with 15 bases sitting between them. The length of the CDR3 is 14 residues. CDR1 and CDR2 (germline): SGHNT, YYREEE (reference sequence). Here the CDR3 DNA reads TGTGCCAGCAGGTCAACAGGGATTAGTGAAAAACTGTTTTTT. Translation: CASRSTGISEKLFF.

CDR3 region: CASSRREAGDEQYF. The DNA for the CDR3 is TGTGCCAGCAGCCGGCGGGAGGCCGGGGACGAGCAGTACTTC. J is TRBJ2-7 and V is TRBV11-3; 8 positions match TRBD2. Per the germline V gene, CDR1 is SGHNT and CDR2 is YENEEA. The J segment lost 5 bases and the V segment lost 5 bases, leaving 8 bases of the junction unmatched. The CDR3 has 14 residues. Supplemented by reference TRBV11-3 and TRBJ2-7, the full variable domain reads EAGVVQSPRYKIIEKKQPVAFWCNPISGHNTLYWYLQNLGQGPELLIRYENEEAVDDSQLPKDRFSAERLKGVDSTLKIQPAELGDSAVYLCASSRREAGDEQYFGPGTRLTVT.

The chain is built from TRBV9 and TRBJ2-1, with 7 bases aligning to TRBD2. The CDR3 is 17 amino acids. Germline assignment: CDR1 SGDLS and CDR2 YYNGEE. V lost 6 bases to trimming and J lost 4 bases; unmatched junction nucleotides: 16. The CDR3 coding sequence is TGTGCCAGCATGTGTCAACACAGCGGGAAGAGATACAATGAGCAGTTCTTC. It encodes CASMCQHSGKRYNEQFF.

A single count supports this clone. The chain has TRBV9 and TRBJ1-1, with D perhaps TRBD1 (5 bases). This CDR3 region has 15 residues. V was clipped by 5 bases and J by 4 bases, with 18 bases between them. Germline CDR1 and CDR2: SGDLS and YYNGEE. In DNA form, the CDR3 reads TGTGCCAGCAGTTGGGACTCCTCGGGGGGCACTGAAGCTTTCTTT. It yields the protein CASSWDSSGGTEAFF.